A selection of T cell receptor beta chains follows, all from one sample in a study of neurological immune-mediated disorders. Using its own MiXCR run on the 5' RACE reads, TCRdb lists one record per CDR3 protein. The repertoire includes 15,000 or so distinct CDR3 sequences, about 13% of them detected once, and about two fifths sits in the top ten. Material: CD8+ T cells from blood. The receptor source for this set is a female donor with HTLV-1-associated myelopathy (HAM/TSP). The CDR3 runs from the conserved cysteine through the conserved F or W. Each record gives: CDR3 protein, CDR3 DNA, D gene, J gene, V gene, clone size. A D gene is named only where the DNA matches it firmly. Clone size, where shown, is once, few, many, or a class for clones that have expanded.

cdr3_aa: CASSEADPSYEQYF
cdr3_nt: TGTGCCAGCAGTGAGGCGGACCCGTCCTACGAGCAGTACTTC
d_call: .
j_call: TRBJ2-7
v_call: TRBV6-1
clone_size: many

cdr3_aa: CASSPLTGPYRATNEKLFF
cdr3_nt: TGCGCCAGCAGCCCACTGACAGGACCTTACAGGGCAACTAATGAAAAACTGTTTTTT
d_call: .
j_call: TRBJ1-4
v_call: TRBV4-3
clone_size: many

cdr3_aa: CASSLRSTQYF
cdr3_nt: TGTGCCAGCAGCTTGAGGAGTACGCAGTATTTT
d_call: .
j_call: TRBJ2-3
v_call: TRBV5-6
clone_size: many

cdr3_aa: CASSQVEGSATDTQYF
cdr3_nt: TGTGCCAGCAGCCAAGTCGAAGGAAGTGCCACAGATACGCAGTATTTT
d_call: .
j_call: TRBJ2-3
v_call: TRBV4-2
clone_size: .

cdr3_aa: CASSQTTGGLTDTQYF
cdr3_nt: TGCGCCAGCAGCCAAACAACAGGTGGGCTCACGGATACGCAGTATTTT
d_call: .
j_call: TRBJ2-3
v_call: TRBV4-3
clone_size: many

cdr3_aa: CASSRTSGSYNEQFF
cdr3_nt: TGCGCCAGCAGCAGGACTAGCGGGAGTTACAATGAGCAGTTCTTC
d_call: TRBD2
j_call: TRBJ2-1
v_call: TRBV5-1
clone_size: medium-sized

cdr3_aa: CASSPTVDTYEQYF
cdr3_nt: TGTGCCAGCAGTCCTACCGTGGACACCTACGAGCAGTACTTC
d_call: .
j_call: TRBJ2-7
v_call: TRBV12-3/TRBV12-4
clone_size: many

cdr3_aa: CASSREVQLGYTF
cdr3_nt: TGTGCCAGCAGCCGGGAGGTCCAGCTCGGCTACACCTTC
d_call: .
j_call: TRBJ1-2
v_call: TRBV7-9
clone_size: many

cdr3_aa: CVTPGDGLQGVTGELFF
cdr3_nt: TGTGTCACCCCCGGAGATGGTCTACAAGGAGTTACCGGGGAGCTGTTTTTT
d_call: .
j_call: TRBJ2-2
v_call: TRBV7-2
clone_size: .

cdr3_aa: CASSESWGSSYNEQFF
cdr3_nt: TGTGCCAGCAGTGAATCATGGGGCAGCTCCTACAATGAGCAGTTCTTC
d_call: .
j_call: TRBJ2-1
v_call: TRBV25-1
clone_size: many

cdr3_aa: CASSQTTSGRGSSYNEQFF
cdr3_nt: TGCGCCAGCAGCCAAACGACTAGCGGGAGGGGAAGCTCCTACAATGAGCAGTTCTTC
d_call: TRBD2
j_call: TRBJ2-1
v_call: TRBV4-1
clone_size: many